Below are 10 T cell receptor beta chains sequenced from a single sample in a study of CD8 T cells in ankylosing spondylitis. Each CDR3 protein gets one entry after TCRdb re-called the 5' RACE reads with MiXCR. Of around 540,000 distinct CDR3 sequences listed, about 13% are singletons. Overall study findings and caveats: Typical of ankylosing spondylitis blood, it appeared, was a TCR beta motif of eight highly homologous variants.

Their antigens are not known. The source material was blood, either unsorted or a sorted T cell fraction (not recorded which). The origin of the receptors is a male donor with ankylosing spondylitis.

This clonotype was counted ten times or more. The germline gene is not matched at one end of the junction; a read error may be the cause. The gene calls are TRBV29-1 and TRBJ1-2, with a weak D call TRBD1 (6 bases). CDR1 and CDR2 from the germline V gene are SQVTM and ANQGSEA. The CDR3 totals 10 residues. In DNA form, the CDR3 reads TGCAGCGTTTCATCCGGGACACCTAACTTC. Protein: CSVSSGTPNF.

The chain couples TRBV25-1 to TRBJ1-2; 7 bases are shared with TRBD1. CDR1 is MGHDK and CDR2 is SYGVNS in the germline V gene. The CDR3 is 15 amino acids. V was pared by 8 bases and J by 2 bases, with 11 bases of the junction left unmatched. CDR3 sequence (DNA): TGTGCCAGCTCAGAGCCGGGACAGCCGAACTATGGCTACACCTTC. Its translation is CASSEPGQPNYGYTF.

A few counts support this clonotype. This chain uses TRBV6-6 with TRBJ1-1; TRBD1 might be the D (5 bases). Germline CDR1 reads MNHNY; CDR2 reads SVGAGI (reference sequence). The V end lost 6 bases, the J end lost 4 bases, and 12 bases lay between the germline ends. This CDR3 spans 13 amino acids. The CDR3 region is CASRQVAVTEAFF. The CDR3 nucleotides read TGTGCCAGCAGACAGGTGGCGGTCACTGAAGCTTTCTTT.

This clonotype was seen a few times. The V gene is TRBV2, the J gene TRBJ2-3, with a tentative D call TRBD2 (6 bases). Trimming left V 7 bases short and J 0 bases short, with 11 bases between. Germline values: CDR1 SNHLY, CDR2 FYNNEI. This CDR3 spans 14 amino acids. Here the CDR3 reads CASTWGVSTDTQYF. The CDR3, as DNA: TGTGCCAGCACCTGGGGGGTTAGCACAGATACGCAGTATTTT.

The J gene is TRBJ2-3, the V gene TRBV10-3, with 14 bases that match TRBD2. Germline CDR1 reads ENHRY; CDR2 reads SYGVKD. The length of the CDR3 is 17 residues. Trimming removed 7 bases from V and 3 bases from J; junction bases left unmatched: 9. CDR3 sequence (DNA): TGTGCCATCAACCCGGGACTAGCGGGAGCTTTGACAGATACGCAGTATTTT. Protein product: CAINPGLAGALTDTQYF.

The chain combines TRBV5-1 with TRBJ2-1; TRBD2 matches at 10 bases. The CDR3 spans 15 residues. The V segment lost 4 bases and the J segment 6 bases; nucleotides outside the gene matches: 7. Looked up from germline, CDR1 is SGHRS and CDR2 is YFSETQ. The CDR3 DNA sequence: TGCGCCAGCAGCGTCGCTAGCGGGAGTCCCAATGAGCAGTTCTTC. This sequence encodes CASSVASGSPNEQFF. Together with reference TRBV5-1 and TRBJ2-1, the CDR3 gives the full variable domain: KAGVTQTPRYLIKTRGQQVTLSCSPISGHRSVSWYQQTPGQGLQFLFEYFSETQRNKGNFPGRFSGRQFSNSRSEMNVSTLELGDSALYLCASSVASGSPNEQFFGPGTRLTVL.

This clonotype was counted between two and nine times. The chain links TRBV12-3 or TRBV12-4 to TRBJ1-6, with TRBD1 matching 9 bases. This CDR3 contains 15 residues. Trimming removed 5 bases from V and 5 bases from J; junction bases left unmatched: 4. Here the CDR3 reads CASSPRQGDNSPLHF. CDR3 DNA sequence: TGTGCCAGCAGTCCCCGACAGGGGGATAATTCACCCCTCCACTTT.

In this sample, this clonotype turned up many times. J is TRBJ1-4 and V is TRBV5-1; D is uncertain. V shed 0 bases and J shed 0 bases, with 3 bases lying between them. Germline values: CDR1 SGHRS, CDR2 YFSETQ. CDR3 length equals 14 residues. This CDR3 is CASSLGPTNEKLFF. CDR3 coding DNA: TGCGCCAGCAGCTTGGGGCCAACTAATGAAAAACTGTTTTTT.

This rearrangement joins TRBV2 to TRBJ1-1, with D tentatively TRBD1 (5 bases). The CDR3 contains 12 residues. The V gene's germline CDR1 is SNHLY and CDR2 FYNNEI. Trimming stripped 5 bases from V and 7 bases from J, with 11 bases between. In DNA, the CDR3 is TGTGCCAGCAGTCCAGGGAATTATGAAGCTTTCTTT. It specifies CASSPGNYEAFF.

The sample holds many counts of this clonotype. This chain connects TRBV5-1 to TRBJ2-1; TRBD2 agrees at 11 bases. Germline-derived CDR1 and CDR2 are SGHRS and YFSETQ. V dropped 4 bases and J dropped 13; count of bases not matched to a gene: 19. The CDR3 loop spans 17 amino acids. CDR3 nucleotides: TGCGCCAGCAGCAGCCCGCCGGGACTAGCGGAAAAAAGGGTCCAGTTCTTC. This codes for CASSSPPGLAEKRVQFF.